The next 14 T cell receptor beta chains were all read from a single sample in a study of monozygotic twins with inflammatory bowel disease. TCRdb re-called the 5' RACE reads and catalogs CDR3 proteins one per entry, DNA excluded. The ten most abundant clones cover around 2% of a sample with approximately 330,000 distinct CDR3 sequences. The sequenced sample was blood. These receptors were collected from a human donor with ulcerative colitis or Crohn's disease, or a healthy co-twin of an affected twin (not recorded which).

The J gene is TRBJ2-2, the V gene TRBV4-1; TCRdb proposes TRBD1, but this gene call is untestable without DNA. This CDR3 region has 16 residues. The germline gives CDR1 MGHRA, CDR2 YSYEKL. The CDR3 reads CASSQDPGKGTGELFF.

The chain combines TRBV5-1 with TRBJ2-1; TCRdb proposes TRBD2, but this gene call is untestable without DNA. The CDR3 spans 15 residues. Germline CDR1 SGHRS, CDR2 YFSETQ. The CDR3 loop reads CASSLGGGPYNEQFF.

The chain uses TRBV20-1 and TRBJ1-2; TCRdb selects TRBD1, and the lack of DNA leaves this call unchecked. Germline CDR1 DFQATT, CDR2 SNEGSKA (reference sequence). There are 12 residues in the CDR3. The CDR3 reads CSARVPGGGYTF.

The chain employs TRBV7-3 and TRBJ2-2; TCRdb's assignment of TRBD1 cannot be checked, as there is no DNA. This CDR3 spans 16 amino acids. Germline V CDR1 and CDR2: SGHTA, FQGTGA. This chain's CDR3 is CASSAYRGEDTGELFF.

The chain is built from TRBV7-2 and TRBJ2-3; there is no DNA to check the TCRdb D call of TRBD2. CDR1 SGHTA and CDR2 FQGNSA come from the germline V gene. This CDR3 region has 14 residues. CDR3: CASSPGLITDTQYF.

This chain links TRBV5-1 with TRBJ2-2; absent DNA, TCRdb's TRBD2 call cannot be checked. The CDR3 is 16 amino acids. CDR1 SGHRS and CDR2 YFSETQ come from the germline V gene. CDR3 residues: CASSLDPGGIGGELFF.

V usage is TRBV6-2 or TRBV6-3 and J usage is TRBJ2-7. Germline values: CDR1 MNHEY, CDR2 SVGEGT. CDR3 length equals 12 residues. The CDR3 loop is CASSNQAAEQYF.

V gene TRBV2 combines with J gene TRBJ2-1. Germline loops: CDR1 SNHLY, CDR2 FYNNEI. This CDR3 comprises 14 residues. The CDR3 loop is CASSDLRSANEQFF.

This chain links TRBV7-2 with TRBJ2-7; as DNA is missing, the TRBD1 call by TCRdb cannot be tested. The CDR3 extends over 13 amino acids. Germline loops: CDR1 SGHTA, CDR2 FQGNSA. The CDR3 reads CASSSNQGREQYF.

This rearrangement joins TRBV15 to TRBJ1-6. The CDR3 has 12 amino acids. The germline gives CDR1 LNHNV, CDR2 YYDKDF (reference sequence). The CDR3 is CATSSYNSPLHF.

This CDR3 is CATTPSTDTQYF. The V call is TRBV10-3, the J call TRBJ2-3. The germline V gene has CDR1 ENHRY and CDR2 SYGVKD. CDR3 size: 12 residues.

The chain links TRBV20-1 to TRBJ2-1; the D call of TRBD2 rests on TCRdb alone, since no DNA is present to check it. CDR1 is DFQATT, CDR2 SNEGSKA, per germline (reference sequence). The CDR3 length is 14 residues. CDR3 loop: CSARDPGGINEQFF.

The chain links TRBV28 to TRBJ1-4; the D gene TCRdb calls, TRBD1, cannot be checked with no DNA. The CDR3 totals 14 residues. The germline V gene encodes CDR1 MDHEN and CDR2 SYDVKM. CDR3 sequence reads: CASSLGHGSEKLFF. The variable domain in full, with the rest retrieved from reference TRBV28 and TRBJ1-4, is DVKVTQSSRYLVKRTGEKVFLECVQDMDHENMFWYRQDPGLGLRLIYFSYDVKMKEKGDIPEGYSVSREKKERFSLILESASTNQTSMYLCASSLGHGSEKLFFGSGTQLSVL.

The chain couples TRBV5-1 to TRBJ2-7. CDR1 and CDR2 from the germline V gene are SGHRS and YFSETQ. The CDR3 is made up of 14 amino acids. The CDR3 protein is CASSLVGSTYEQYF.